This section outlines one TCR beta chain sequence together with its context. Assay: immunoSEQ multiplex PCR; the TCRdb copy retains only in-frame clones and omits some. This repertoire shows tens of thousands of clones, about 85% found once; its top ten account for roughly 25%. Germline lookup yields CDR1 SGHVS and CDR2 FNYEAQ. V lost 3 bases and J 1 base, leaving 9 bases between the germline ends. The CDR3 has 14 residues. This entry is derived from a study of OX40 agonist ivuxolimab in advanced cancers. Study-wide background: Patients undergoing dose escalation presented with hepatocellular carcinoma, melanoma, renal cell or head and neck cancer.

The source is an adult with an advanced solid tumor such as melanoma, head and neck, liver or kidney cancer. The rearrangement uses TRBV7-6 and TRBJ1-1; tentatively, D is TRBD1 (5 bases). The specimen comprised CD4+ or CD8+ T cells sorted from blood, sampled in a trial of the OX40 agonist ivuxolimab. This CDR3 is CASSLGGPNTEAFF. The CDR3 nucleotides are TGTGCCAGCAGCTTGGGGGGTCCGAACACTGAAGCTTTCTTT.